This is a list of T cell receptor beta chains from one sample in a study of blood T cell repertoires in COVID-19. The repertoire was sequenced with immunoSEQ multiplex PCR; TCRdb's copy has only in-frame clones and lacks some. This sample has about 390,000 clones, with about 89% found just once. Sequenced sample: peripheral blood. These receptors were obtained from a woman aged 60 to 75 with COVID-19, enrolled during active disease. CDR3s include the opening cysteine and the closing phenylalanine or tryptophan. The D gene is left open where the match is weak. Clone size is given for some rows only: seen once, a few or many times, or a class if the clone is expanded.

>-|-|TRBJ2-1|TRBV5-1
CASSLGGGVSYNEQFF
TGCGCCAGCAGCTTGGGGGGCGGGGTCTCCTACAATGAGCAGTTCTTC
>-|-|TRBJ1-2|TRBV3-1/TRBV3-2
CASSPLGGDGSYGYTF
TGTGCCAGCAGCCCACTGGGGGGGGATGGTAGCTATGGCTACACCTTC
>-|few|TRBJ1-2|TRBV4-1
CASSQDFGGARVGNYGYTF
TGCGCCAGCAGCCAAGATTTCGGCGGAGCCAGGGTAGGGAACTATGGCTACACCTTC
>-|-|TRBJ2-7|TRBV6-5
CASSYDVVGGRYEQYF
TGTGCCAGCAGTTATGATGTCGTGGGGGGGCGTTACGAGCAGTACTTC
>-|-|TRBJ1-1|TRBV6-5
CASNRHVNTEAFF
TGTGCCAGCAATCGACACGTGAACACTGAAGCTTTCTTT
>TRBD1|-|TRBJ1-4|TRBV7-9
CASSFSPGQINEKLFF
TGTGCCAGCAGCTTTTCCCCGGGACAGATTAATGAAAAACTGTTTTTT
>-|once|TRBJ1-1|TRBV29-1
CSVDSGDRYSAFF
TGCAGCGTTGATTCAGGGGATCGGTATTCAGCTTTCTTT
>TRBD1|-|TRBJ1-3|TRBV13
CASSQYRGLGSGNTIYF
TGTGCCAGCAGTCAGTACAGGGGTCTGGGCTCTGGAAACACCATATATTTT
>-|-|TRBJ1-2|TRBV5-1
CASCRDTNYGYTF
TGCGCCAGCTGCAGGGATACTAACTATGGCTACACCTTC
>TRBD2|-|TRBJ2-1|TRBV10-3
CAISGSGGYNEQFF
TGTGCCATCAGCGGAAGCGGGGGATACAATGAGCAGTTCTTC
>-|-|TRBJ1-6|TRBV9
CASSPTPRGTALHF
TGTGCCAGCAGCCCGACCCCCAGGGGTACAGCCCTCCACTTT
>TRBD1|-|TRBJ1-3|TRBV5-4
CASGQLRDRGPGNTIYF
TGTGCCAGCGGCCAACTCCGGGACAGGGGGCCTGGAAACACCATATATTTT
>TRBD2|-|TRBJ2-7|TRBV14
CASSRAGGFYEQYF
TGTGCCAGCAGCCGAGCGGGGGGGTTCTACGAGCAGTACTTC
>TRBD1|-|TRBJ1-5|TRBV5-4
CASSAGGSFNQPQHF
TGTGCCAGCAGCGCAGGGGGCAGCTTCAATCAGCCCCAGCATTTT
>TRBD1|-|TRBJ1-2|TRBV18
CASSPFPGQLSYGYTF
TGTGCCAGCTCACCTTTTCCGGGACAGCTATCCTATGGCTACACCTTC
>TRBD1|once|TRBJ1-1|TRBV6-5
CASSYSNRGINTEAFF
TGTGCCAGCAGTTACTCCAACAGGGGGATCAACACTGAAGCTTTCTTT
>TRBD1|-|TRBJ2-1|TRBV5-8
CASSLYGQGATNEQFF
TGTGCCAGCAGCTTGTATGGCCAGGGGGCGACGAATGAGCAGTTCTTC
>TRBD1|-|TRBJ2-1|TRBV30
CAWVDEGQHNEQFF
TGTGCCTGGGTGGATGAGGGACAGCACAATGAGCAGTTCTTC
>TRBD2|-|TRBJ2-4|TRBV5-6
CASSPALAGGQNIQYF
TGTGCCAGCAGCCCAGCGCTAGCGGGGGGGCAAAACATTCAGTACTTC
>-|-|TRBJ1-2|TRBV12-3/TRBV12-4
CASSLQGTYGYTF
TGTGCCAGCAGTTTACAGGGTACCTATGGCTACACCTTC
>TRBD2|-|TRBJ2-7|TRBV18
CASSPGLATYEQYF
TGTGCCAGCTCACCAGGACTAGCGACCTACGAGCAGTACTTC
>TRBD1|-|TRBJ2-2|TRBV7-9
CASSSTGEGRAGELFF
TGTGCCAGCAGCTCTACAGGGGAAGGTCGGGCCGGGGAGCTGTTTTTT
>-|-|TRBJ2-1|TRBV11-2
CASSFNLRGGKQFF
TGTGCCAGCAGCTTTAATCTGAGGGGGGGGAAGCAGTTCTTC
>TRBD1|few|TRBJ1-1|TRBV5-4
CASTQQGARKDTEAFF
TGTGCCAGCACCCAACAGGGGGCGAGAAAGGACACTGAAGCTTTCTTT
>-|-|TRBJ1-6|TRBV3-1/TRBV3-2
CASSQVAGPPLHF
TGTGCCAGCAGCCAAGTGGCAGGGCCCCCCCTCCACTTT
>-|-|TRBJ2-1|TRBV28
CASSLGRGGLWFF
TGTGCCAGCAGTTTGGGGAGGGGGGGCCTGTGGTTCTTC
>-|-|TRBJ1-4|TRBV5-1
CASSLQATNEKLFF
TGCGCCAGCAGCTTACAGGCAACTAATGAAAAACTGTTTTTT
>-|-|TRBJ1-5|TRBV5-8
CASSSRSSNQPQHF
TGTGCCAGCAGCTCCAGGTCCAGCAATCAGCCCCAGCATTTT
>TRBD1|-|TRBJ1-1|TRBV5-6
CASSSTGDWSTEAFF
TGTGCCAGCAGCTCAACAGGGGATTGGAGCACTGAAGCTTTCTTT